The entry that follows covers one T cell receptor (beta chain) sequence. Original analysis: Reference gene primer amplification in the assay estimated nucleated cell counts. Using immunoSEQ multiplex PCR, the repertoire was profiled, and TCRdb retains in-frame clones only, with some absent. V and J calls and clone size are given by that table; D and trimming were obtained from the DNA. This table holds more than 200,000 clones, 80% to 90% found once. Per germline, CDR1 MDHEN and CDR2 SYDVKM. J lost 5 bases, V lost 7 bases, and 13 bases had no gene match. This CDR3 region has 15 residues. The data derive from a study of blood T cell repertoires in COVID-19. Study details: T cells, B-cell-depleted T cells, or PBMCs supplied cDNA or gDNA.

Assignment of participants to cohorts was predicated upon participant-reported clinical history. This chain uses TRBV28 with TRBJ1-2, with TRBD1 matching over 7 bases. The TCR originated in a woman aged 25-40 years who had recovered from COVID-19. Sequenced sample: PBMCs or T cells enriched from blood (not recorded which). The CDR3 DNA reads TGTGCCAGCACGTTAAAGAGGGACAGTCGTTATGGCTACACCTTC. It specifies CASTLKRDSRYGYTF.